This T cell receptor beta chain derives from a study of PD-L1 blockade in urothelial cancer (dated by TCRdb to the late 2010s). Context from the whole study: Therapy was started in 2014 for all patients, and atezolizumab 1,200 mg was administered intravenously every 3 weeks. About 85% of the 29 patients were identified as males with urothelial cancer of bladder origin, and a prior smoking history was reported by 18 of 29 patients. Patients had an ECOG performance status of 0 or 1 and had received between 0 and 3 prior chemotherapy regimens. Blood samples were analyzed 3 weeks after the start of treatment (second dose) and 6 weeks after the start of treatment. Blood samples yielded a median of roughly 150,000 T cells and roughly 83,000 unique TCRs, with median clonality roughly 0.085. An exploratory multi-omic analysis was conducted of the somatic, immune and clinical correlates of response to PD-L1 blockade with atezolizumab in urothelial cancer. Pretreatment tumor samples, along with matched peripheral blood collected serially before and after atezolizumab treatment, underwent TCR sequencing. Durable clinical benefit meant progression-free survival longer than 6 months, and TCR features were also tested against progression-free and overall survival. Whole exome sequencing and RNA sequencing of pretreatment tumors were performed alongside TCR sequencing in the same patients. About 10 patients achieved durable clinical benefit and approximately 19 did not. Pretreatment blood TCR-seq was available for about 27 patients, at least one posttreatment blood collection was obtained for some 25 patients, and tumor TCR-seq was available for some 25 patients.

Synthetic TCR analog templates were spiked into each PCR to estimate absolute template abundance from read counts. The immunoSEQ assay used bias-controlled V and J gene primers to amplify TCRbeta CDR3 regions from genomic DNA. Sequencing of rearranged TCRbeta segments was done at approximately 20X coverage. On the authors' methods: Clustering was used to correct sequencing errors, and CDR3s were annotated against IMGT to assign V, D and J genes. Downstream analyses used only productive TCRbeta rearrangements and left out out-of-frame or stop-codon sequences. Clonality was computed as one minus Shannon entropy normalized by the log of the number of unique productive sequences. Fisher's exact test with Benjamini-Hochberg correction, at a threshold of adjusted p below 0.01, was used to find clones that differed between time points or between blood and tumor. This immuneACCESS table, as held by TCRdb, lists in-frame sequences with V and J called but not all clones. Of the missing ones, under half trace to an unresolved V gene in checked studies; the others have no known cause. V and J calls and clone size are as listed in that table; D and trimming were resolved from the DNA. The table for this sample lists 30,000 to 40,000 clones; approximately 86% of them were counted only once. Approximately 14% of the sample is in the top ten clones.

CDR1 and CDR2 are drawn from the germline V gene: MDHEN, SYDVKM. V is reduced by 5 bases and J by 3 bases, leaving a spacing of 16 bases between them. The CDR3 goes from the cysteine to the phenylalanine over 16 residues. Only CDR3 DNA is held: 48 bases, read in frame from base 1. The time point label, as the study defines it: pretreatment peripheral blood. The cohort comprised more than 25 patients with locally advanced or metastatic urothelial carcinoma treated at Memorial Sloan Kettering on a trial protocol. Peripheral blood mononuclear cells were collected pretreatment and during treatment, with between 1 and 8 total time points per patient. The Qiagen DNeasy Blood extraction kit was used to purify genomic DNA from total PBMCs and tumor samples. Collected pretreatment and during treatment, PBMCs were isolated and stored as previously described. What the work shows at the level of the full study, not this receptor alone: At 3 weeks after the start of treatment, tumor-associated TCR clones in peripheral blood had expanded more in patients with durable benefit (n ≈ 22, p = 0.022). A pretreatment peripheral blood TCR clonality below the median was linked to improved progression-free and overall survival. Small sample size (n ≈ 29) and many exploratory analyses mean the results are intended to be hypothesis-generating.

As concerns this clone: Its cognate antigen has yet to be identified. Base qualities were left out, and no much larger clone turns up one base away.

The sequence derives from an elderly man with urothelial cancer. The specimen was PBMCs, collected around atezolizumab (anti-PD-L1) treatment. The chain employs TRBV28 and TRBJ1-4, with TRBD1 as a weak D call on 5 bases. The CDR3 corresponds to CASSGRGVSANEKLFF. The nucleotides are TGTGCCAGCAGTGGGCGGGGGGTCTCGGCTAATGAAAAACTGTTTTTT.